What follows are 14 T cell receptor beta chains derived from one specimen sequenced in a study of T cell responses to AZD1222 COVID-19 vaccine. The data were produced by immunoSEQ multiplex PCR, yet TCRdb's version contains in-frame clones alone and is incomplete. The profile shows some 180,000 clones, 80% to 95% of them singletons. The source was peripheral blood, collected 28 days after the second dose of the MenACWY control vaccine. Every receptor here comes from an adult who received the MenACWY meningococcal vaccine as a control.

V gene TRBV7-9 combines with J gene TRBJ2-5; D is perhaps TRBD1 or TRBD2 (5 bases each). Deletions cut 1 base from V and 0 bases from J, with 9 bases between. The germline V gene has CDR1 SEHNR and CDR2 FQNEAQ (reference sequence). The CDR3 runs 15 residues. The CDR3 DNA follows: TGTGCCAGCAGCTTAGGGGACGGCAACCAAGAGACCCAGTACTTC. The encoded protein is CASSLGDGNQETQYF. Full variable domain (remainder filled in from reference TRBV7-9 and TRBJ2-5): DTGVSQNPRHKITKRGQNVTFRCDPISEHNRLYWYRQTLGQGPEFLTYFQNEAQLEKSRLLSDRFSAERPKGSFSTLEIQRTEQGDSAMYLCASSLGDGNQETQYFGPGTRLLVL.

This sequence joins TRBV7-2 and TRBJ1-5; no reliable D call. The CDR3 spans 13 residues. The germline V gene has CDR1 SGHTA and CDR2 FQGNSA. Trimming pared 0 bases from V and 6 bases from J, leaving 6 bases between. CDR3 region: CASSLAGGQPQHF. In nucleotides, the CDR3 is TGTGCCAGCAGCTTAGCGGGAGGTCAGCCCCAGCATTTT.

V gene TRBV5-6 combines with J gene TRBJ1-1, with unresolved D. V lost 3 bases to trimming and J lost 1 base, with 13 bases between them. This CDR3 spans 15 amino acids. CDR1 and CDR2 (germline): SGHDT, YYEEEE. As DNA, the CDR3 is TGTGCCAGCAGCTCCTCGCGTCGAGGGAACACTGAAGCTTTCTTT. Translated, it gives CASSSSRRGNTEAFF.

Only one count was recorded for this clone. V usage is TRBV30 and J usage is TRBJ1-5; D uncertain. In germline, CDR1 is GTSNPN, CDR2 SVGIG (reference sequence). CDR3 length: 15 amino acids. V gave up 3 bases and J gave up 3 bases, with 15 bases separating them. The CDR3 loop reads CAWSGPVSNNQPQHF. Here the CDR3 DNA reads TGTGCCTGGAGCGGCCCAGTTTCTAACAATCAGCCCCAGCATTTT.

V usage is TRBV19 and J usage is TRBJ2-5; 11 bases agree with TRBD1. The CDR3 loop spans 15 amino acids. Per the germline V gene, CDR1 is LNHDA and CDR2 is SQIVND (reference sequence). J was trimmed by 4 bases and V by 3 bases; bases with no gene match: 4. The CDR3 DNA follows: TGTGCCAGTAGTATCGGGACAGGGGGACGAGAGACCCAGTACTTC. Translation gives CASSIGTGGRETQYF.

The V and J genes are TRBV27 and TRBJ1-4; TRBD1 aligns across 9 bases. This CDR3 is 15 amino acids long. Germline CDR1 and CDR2: MNHEY and SMNVEV (reference sequence). The V gene end was trimmed by 8 bases and the J gene end by 7 bases; junction bases not matched to a gene: 11. The CDR3 sequence is CASRLIGTGSEKLFF. For the CDR3, the DNA is TGTGCCAGCCGACTAATCGGGACAGGGTCTGAAAAACTGTTTTTT.

The chain couples TRBV10-2 to TRBJ2-1, with a possible D match to TRBD1 (6 bases). The CDR3 loop spans 17 amino acids. The germline CDR1 and CDR2 sequences are WSHSY and SAAADI. Between the trimmed V and J ends, which lost 2 bases and 8 bases, there was a span of 22 bases. The CDR3 protein is CASSEPPRRGVRDEQFF. CDR3 sequence (DNA): TGCGCCAGCAGTGAGCCCCCCCGCAGGGGCGTAAGAGATGAGCAGTTCTTC.

This chain links TRBV10-2 with TRBJ1-2; 10 nucleotides match TRBD1. Trimming took 5 bases from V and 6 from J; bases not matched to a gene: 6. This CDR3 comprises 14 residues. The germline V gene has CDR1 WSHSY and CDR2 SAAADI. The DNA of the CDR3 is TGCGCCAGCAGTCCCGACAGGGGGCGGAATGGCTACACCTTC. Translating it yields CASSPDRGRNGYTF.

This chain connects TRBV6-4 to TRBJ1-2; 9 positions match TRBD1. Losses at the gene ends were 5 bases for V and 1 base for J; bases not matched to a gene: 5. In germline, CDR1 is MRHNA, CDR2 SNTAGT. This CDR3 has 15 amino acids. The CDR3 protein is CASSPGQGFNYGYTF. The CDR3 nucleotides are TGTGCCAGCAGTCCGGGACAGGGTTTTAACTATGGCTACACCTTC.

This chain joins TRBV28 and TRBJ1-2; weak D call: TRBD1 (5 bases). The CDR3 covers 12 residues. V was cut by 10 bases and J by 7 bases, with 16 bases left in between. In germline, CDR1 is MDHEN, CDR2 SYDVKM. DNA for the CDR3: TGTGCCACCCGTGGGGCGCTCTTTGGCTACACCTTC. Its translation: CATRGALFGYTF.

A single count supports this clone. CDR3 amino acids: CASSFGQGSLLEGYTF. For the CDR3, the DNA is TGTGCCAGCAGTTTCGGGCAGGGGTCCCTCCTTGAAGGCTACACCTTC. The J gene is TRBJ1-2, the V gene TRBV27, with D perhaps TRBD1 (6 bases). The germline V gene encodes CDR1 MNHEY and CDR2 SMNVEV (reference sequence). The CDR3 covers 16 residues. Trimming pared 3 bases from V and 8 bases from J, leaving 22 bases between.

This clone showed up just once. The rearrangement uses TRBV4-2 and TRBJ1-6; TRBD1 matches at 8 bases. The CDR3 covers 15 residues. The junction had 2 bases not matched to a gene; V was cut back by 7 bases and J by 0 bases. The germline gives CDR1 LGHNA, CDR2 YNFKEQ. CDR3 region: CASNRGNSYNSPLHF. CDR3 DNA: TGTGCCAGCAACAGGGGGAACTCCTATAATTCACCCCTCCACTTT.

The rearrangement links TRBV4-2 to TRBJ1-1; D not certain. V lost 4 bases, J lost 8 bases, and 8 bases lay in between. CDR3 size: 11 residues. Germline CDR1 reads LGHNA; CDR2 reads YNFKEQ. CDR3 sequence reads: CASSLRAEAFF. The DNA for the CDR3 is TGTGCCAGCAGCCTACGGGCCGAAGCTTTCTTT.

J is TRBJ2-5 and V is TRBV20-1, with D tentatively TRBD2 (7 bases). The V gene lost 3 bases and the J gene lost 9 bases, with 14 bases spanning the gap. CDR1 and CDR2 (germline): DFQATT, SNEGSKA (reference sequence). This CDR3 is built from 12 residues. For the CDR3, the DNA is TGCAGTGCTAGTAGGGGGGGCTCCCCCCAGTACTTC. Translation: CSASRGGSPQYF.